One and the same sample provided the 2 T cell receptor beta chains below, sequenced in a study of blood T cell repertoires in COVID-19. Profiling relied on immunoSEQ multiplex PCR, and the TCRdb table lists in-frame clones only, not all of them. The repertoire holds 160,000 or so clones, roughly 90% seen once, with 2.5% to 3% in the top ten. Sequencing was done on a sample of peripheral blood. These receptor sequences come from a man in his fifties or sixties with acute or convalescent COVID-19.

This clone was recorded once. CDR3 nucleotides: TGTGCCAGCAGTTACTCATCAGCGCTCTTGGGTGAAAAACTGTTTTTT. This codes for CASSYSSALLGEKLFF. The chain is built from TRBV6-6 and TRBJ1-4; D unresolved. CDR3 size: 16 residues. Germline CDR1 MNHNY, CDR2 SVGAGI (reference sequence). V lost 0 bases and J 7 bases, leaving 15 bases between the germline ends.

The gene calls are TRBV5-6 and TRBJ1-6; the D gene is possibly TRBD1 (5 bases). Germline CDR1 is SGHDT and CDR2 is YYEEEE. V was cut by 4 bases and J by 3 bases, with 11 bases left in between. The CDR3 spans 15 residues. Written as DNA, the CDR3 is TGTGCCAGCAGCCGAGGACAAAGCTATAATTCACCCCTCCACTTT. This encodes CASSRGQSYNSPLHF.